Below are 13 T cell receptor beta chains sequenced from a single sample in a study of OX40 agonist ivuxolimab in advanced cancers. Using immunoSEQ multiplex PCR, the repertoire was profiled, and TCRdb retains in-frame clones only, with some absent. The sample has some 40,000 clones; about three quarters are singletons. This sample comprised CD4+ or CD8+ T cells sorted from blood, obtained in a trial of the OX40 agonist ivuxolimab. The receptors originated from an adult with an advanced solid tumor such as melanoma, head and neck, liver or kidney cancer.

This chain joins TRBV6-4 and TRBJ2-2, with D unclear. Germline V gene data show CDR1 as MRHNA and CDR2 as SNTAGT. There are 13 residues in the CDR3. The germline V and J ends were trimmed by 4 bases and 0 bases, with 3 bases remaining between them. The CDR3 loop is CASSASNTGELFF. The DNA of the CDR3 is TGTGCCAGCAGTGCCTCGAACACCGGGGAGCTGTTTTTT.

The gene calls are TRBV15 and TRBJ2-7; D is tentatively TRBD1 or TRBD2 (6 bases each). Germline V gene sequence: CDR1 LNHNV, CDR2 YYDKDF (reference sequence). V shed 6 bases and J shed 7 bases, with 16 bases lying between them. This CDR3 region has 13 residues. As DNA, the CDR3 is TGTGCCACCAGAGGGGGGACATCTAGGGAGCAGTACTTC. Its translation: CATRGGTSREQYF.

This clone turned up a few times. This sequence joins TRBV6-5 and TRBJ2-1, with D unresolved. The length of the CDR3 is 13 residues. The germline V gene has CDR1 MNHEY and CDR2 SVGAGI. Trimming cost V 2 bases and J 4 bases, with 6 bases left between them. For the CDR3, the DNA is TGTGCCAGCAGTTACGCCCTTTACAATGAGCAGTTCTTC. Protein: CASSYALYNEQFF.

The chain carries TRBV7-3 and TRBJ2-3; TRBD2 aligns across 8 bases. Germline CDR1 SGHTA, CDR2 FQGTGA. With V trimmed by 1 base and J by 4 bases, 1 base remained unmatched. There are 14 residues in the CDR3. The CDR3 nucleotides are TGTGCCAGCAGCTTAAGACTAGCGTCAGATACGCAGTATTTT. It yields the protein CASSLRLASDTQYF. The full variable domain, with the rest looked up from reference TRBV7-3 and TRBJ2-3, is GAGVSQTPSNKVTEKGKYVELRCDPISGHTALYWYRQSLGQGPEFLIYFQGTGAADDSGLPNDRFFAVRPEGSVSTLKIQRTERGDSAVYLCASSLRLASDTQYFGPGTRLTVL.

The rearrangement links TRBV7-3 to TRBJ1-2; unclear D gene. V gave up 5 bases and J gave up 7 bases, with 11 bases separating them. This CDR3 has 12 amino acids. CDR1 and CDR2 from the germline V gene are SGHTA and FQGTGA. This CDR3 reads CASSRPVGGYTF. CDR3 in DNA: TGTGCCAGCAGCCGACCGGTAGGTGGCTACACCTTC.

The gene calls are TRBV7-9 and TRBJ2-5, with D unresolved. The CDR3 totals 14 residues. Trimming took off 5 bases at V and 5 bases at J, with 15 bases between the two ends. Per the germline V gene, CDR1 is SEHNR and CDR2 is FQNEAQ (reference sequence). CDR3 sequence reads: CASSLDSGWETQYF. The CDR3 bases are TGTGCCAGCAGCCTCGACTCCGGATGGGAGACCCAGTACTTC. Complete variable domain (other parts from reference TRBV7-9 and TRBJ2-5): DTGVSQNPRHKITKRGQNVTFRCDPISEHNRLYWYRQTLGQGPEFLTYFQNEAQLEKSRLLSDRFSAERPKGSFSTLEIQRTEQGDSAMYLCASSLDSGWETQYFGPGTRLLVL.

This clone has just one count. The gene calls are TRBV7-8 and TRBJ1-2; D is unclear. The V end was cut by 4 bases, the J end by 4 bases, with 10 bases between. CDR1 is SGHVS and CDR2 is FQNEAQ in the germline V gene. The length of the CDR3 is 13 residues. The CDR3 sequence: CASSSGPIYGYTF. The DNA of the CDR3 is TGTGCCAGCAGCTCAGGACCGATCTATGGCTACACCTTC. Full variable domain (rest looked up from reference TRBV7-8 and TRBJ1-2): GAGVSQSPRYKVAKRGQDVALRCDPISGHVSLFWYQQALGQGPEFLTYFQNEAQLDKSGLPSDRFFAERPEGSVSTLKIQRTQQEDSAVYLCASSSGPIYGYTFGSGTRLTVV.

The genes are TRBV29-1 and TRBJ2-4; the match to TRBD1 covers 8 bases. CDR3 size: 14 residues. The ends lost 3 bases at V and 7 bases at J; junction bases unmatched: 8. Germline V gene data show CDR1 as SQVTM and CDR2 as ANQGSEA. This chain's CDR3 is CSVDPQGAGNIQYF. The CDR3 bases are TGCAGCGTTGACCCCCAGGGGGCAGGTAACATTCAGTACTTC.

The gene calls are TRBV14 and TRBJ1-4; D may be TRBD1 (5 bases). The CDR3 has 15 amino acids. Between the trimmed V and J ends, which lost 4 bases and 7 bases, there was a span of 16 bases. Per germline, CDR1 SGHDN and CDR2 FVKESK. The CDR3 here is CASSLPGSIPEKLFF. The CDR3 region has the DNA TGTGCCAGCAGCCTTCCAGGGTCTATTCCTGAAAAACTGTTTTTT.

This chain links TRBV5-1 with TRBJ2-1, with D possibly TRBD1 on 5 matching bases. CDR1 is SGHRS and CDR2 is YFSETQ in the germline V gene. Trimming shortened V by 0 bases and J by 10 bases, and 5 bases separated the two germline ends. CDR3 length: 11 amino acids. The CDR3, as DNA: TGCGCCAGCAGCTTGGACAGGGAGCAGTTCTTC. It is translated as CASSLDREQFF.

This chain connects TRBV6-5 to TRBJ1-2; D gene unclear. This CDR3 contains 13 residues. Between the trimmed V and J ends, which lost 2 bases and 4 bases, there was a span of 8 bases. The germline CDR1 and CDR2 sequences are MNHEY and SVGAGI. CDR3 residues: CASSYGRSYGYTF. DNA of the CDR3: TGTGCCAGCAGTTACGGACGGAGCTATGGCTACACCTTC.

This chain joins TRBV7-3 and TRBJ2-1, with a tentative D call TRBD2 (6 bases). The CDR3 extends over 13 amino acids. With 5 bases removed from V and 9 bases from J, the gap between germline ends came to 14 bases. The germline gives CDR1 SGHTA, CDR2 FQGTGA. CDR3 coding DNA: TGTGCCAGCAGCAACCGGGACTTGGGTGAGCAGTTCTTC. It encodes CASSNRDLGEQFF.

CDR3 region: CASSWRQGGRAYEQYF. CDR3 bases: TGTGCCAGCAGTTGGAGACAGGGGGGCAGAGCCTACGAGCAGTACTTC. The rearrangement uses TRBV6-7 and TRBJ2-7, with 9 bases that match TRBD1. TRBV6-7 is an open reading frame whose function is uncertain. The CDR3 is 16 amino acids. J was trimmed by 2 bases and V by 4 bases; bases with no gene match: 9.